This TCR beta chain was obtained from a study of blood T cell repertoires in COVID-19. V lost 4 bases to trimming and J lost 4 bases, with 13 bases between them. The CDR3 has 14 residues. Germline CDR1 SEHNR, CDR2 FQNEAQ (reference sequence). The table came from immunoSEQ multiplex PCR; TCRdb's copy has only in-frame clones and leaves some out. This table has 250,000 or so clones, 85% to 90% appearing once. Sequencing was done on a sample of PBMCs or T cells enriched from blood (not recorded which). V and J are TRBV7-9 and TRBJ2-5; a weak D match, TRBD1 (6 bases). This TCR was recovered from a woman in her twenties or thirties with acute COVID-19. The CDR3 DNA sequence: TGTGCCAGCAGCTCGTGGACAGACATAGAGACCCAGTACTTC. This codes for CASSSWTDIETQYF. Using reference TRBV7-9 and TRBJ2-5 for the parts outside the CDR3, the full variable domain is DTGVSQNPRHKITKRGQNVTFRCDPISEHNRLYWYRQTLGQGPEFLTYFQNEAQLEKSRLLSDRFSAERPKGSFSTLEIQRTEQGDSAMYLCASSSWTDIETQYFGPGTRLLVL.